Listed here are 9 T cell receptor beta chains from one sample, sequenced in a study of OX40 agonist ivuxolimab in advanced cancers. Sequenced by immunoSEQ multiplex PCR; TCRdb stores in-frame clones only, minus some. The sample lists some 44,000 clones, 82% occurring once. The source was CD4+ or CD8+ T cells sorted from blood, collected in a trial of the OX40 agonist ivuxolimab. The source of these receptors is an adult with an advanced solid tumor such as melanoma, head and neck, liver or kidney cancer.

This chain joins TRBV5-1 and TRBJ2-2; 10 bases map to TRBD2. The germline CDR1 and CDR2 sequences are SGHRS and YFSETQ. J gave up 4 bases and V 2 bases, and 2 bases lay outside the gene matches. The CDR3 contains 15 residues. DNA of the CDR3: TGCGCCAGCAGCTTCCTAGCGGGGGCCACCGGGGAGCTGTTTTTT. Its translation: CASSFLAGATGELFF.

This chain joins TRBV7-6 and TRBJ1-4; possibly TRBD1 for D (5 bases). The length of the CDR3 is 14 residues. Germline assignment: CDR1 SGHVS and CDR2 FNYEAQ. V lost 6 bases and J lost 8, with 16 bases in between. CDR3: CASRAPGTREKLFF. The DNA of the CDR3 is TGTGCCAGCAGAGCTCCCGGGACGAGAGAAAAACTGTTTTTT.

The chain recombines TRBV6-6 with TRBJ2-7; D is ambiguous. Germline V gene data show CDR1 as MNHNY and CDR2 as SVGAGI (reference sequence). The CDR3 has 13 amino acids. Deletions cut 5 bases from V and 2 bases from J, with 10 bases between. The CDR3: CASSPINTYEQYF. DNA for the CDR3: TGTGCCAGCAGTCCCATAAATACCTACGAGCAGTACTTC.

The V and J genes are TRBV5-1 and TRBJ1-4, with 9 bases identical to TRBD1. The CDR3 covers 16 residues. CDR1 and CDR2 from the germline V gene are SGHRS and YFSETQ. With V trimmed by 4 bases and J by 2 bases, 6 bases remained unmatched. This chain's CDR3 is CASSLGQGSTNEKLFF. CDR3 sequence (DNA): TGCGCCAGCAGCCTGGGACAGGGAAGCACTAATGAAAAACTGTTTTTT.

This clone is large in the sample. CDR3 sequence reads: CAISSREVGGEQFF. CDR3 bases: TGTGCCATCAGTAGCCGGGAAGTGGGGGGTGAGCAGTTCTTC. The chain recombines TRBV10-3 with TRBJ2-1; perhaps TRBD2 as D (6 bases). The CDR3 length is 14 residues. Germline CDR1 reads ENHRY; CDR2 reads SYGVKD. V lost 5 bases and J 9 bases, leaving 17 bases between the germline ends.

This clone was seen a handful of times. The chain uses TRBV10-3 and TRBJ2-1, with 12 bases fitting TRBD1. The CDR3 has 20 residues. V was clipped by 0 bases and J by 7 bases; unmatched bases: 16. Germline CDR1 and CDR2: ENHRY and SYGVKD. CDR3 sequence (DNA): TGTGCCATCAGTGAGTCGTTTGGAAAAGGGACAGGGGGCGATTGGAATGAGCAGTTCTTC. Translation gives CAISESFGKGTGGDWNEQFF.

The chain employs TRBV6-5 and TRBJ2-2; 7 bases match TRBD1. The CDR3 totals 15 residues. With 6 bases clipped from V and 6 bases from J, the junction kept 10 bases outside the gene matches. Germline CDR1 reads MNHEY; CDR2 reads SVGAGI. CDR3 in DNA: TGTGCCAGCAGGACAGGGTGGGCTGATTCCGGGGAGCTGTTTTTT. Translating it yields CASRTGWADSGELFF.

This clone was picked up one time. The rearrangement links TRBV9 to TRBJ1-2, with 7 positions matching TRBD1. CDR1 is SGDLS and CDR2 is YYNGEE in the germline V gene. With V trimmed by 4 bases and J by 3 bases, 6 bases remained unmatched. The CDR3 covers 14 residues. Written as DNA, the CDR3 is TGTGCCAGCAGCCCTAGACAGGGCGACTATGGCTACACCTTC. Its protein product is CASSPRQGDYGYTF.

The V call is TRBV5-4, the J call TRBJ2-5; D remains unclear. This CDR3 is built from 14 residues. CDR1 is SGHNT, CDR2 YYREEE, per germline (reference sequence). The V gene lost 1 base and the J gene lost 5 bases, with 12 bases spanning the gap. CDR3 sequence: CASSLRGGRETQYF. As DNA, the CDR3 is TGTGCCAGCAGCTTGCGAGGCGGACGGGAGACCCAGTACTTC.